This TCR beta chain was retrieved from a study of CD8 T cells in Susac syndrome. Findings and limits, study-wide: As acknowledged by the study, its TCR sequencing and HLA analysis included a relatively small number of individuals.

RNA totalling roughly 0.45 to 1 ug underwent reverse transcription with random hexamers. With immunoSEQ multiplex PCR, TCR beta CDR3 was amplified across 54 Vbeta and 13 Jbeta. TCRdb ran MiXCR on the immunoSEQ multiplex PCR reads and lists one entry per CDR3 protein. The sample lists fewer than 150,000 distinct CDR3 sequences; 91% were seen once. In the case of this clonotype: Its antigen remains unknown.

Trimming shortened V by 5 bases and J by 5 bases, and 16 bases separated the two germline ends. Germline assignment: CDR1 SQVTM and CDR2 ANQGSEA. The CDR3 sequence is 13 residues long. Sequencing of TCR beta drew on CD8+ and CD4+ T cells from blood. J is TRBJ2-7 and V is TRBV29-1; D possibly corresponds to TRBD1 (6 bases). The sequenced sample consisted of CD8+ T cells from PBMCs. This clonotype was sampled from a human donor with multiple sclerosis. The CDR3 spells CSVWVQGNHEQYF. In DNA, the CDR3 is TGCAGCGTTTGGGTACAGGGAAACCACGAGCAGTACTTC.